A single TCR beta chain is shown here with its context. This sample was taken from a study of blood T cell repertoires in COVID-19. About the research overall: Researchers got acute and convalescent COVID-19 samples from the United States, Italy and Spain.

Trimming shortened V by 4 bases and J by 6 bases, and 13 bases separated the two germline ends. The CDR3 sequence is 14 residues long. CDR1 and CDR2 from the germline V gene are SGDLS and YYNGEE. Enrollees, about 18 to 90 years old, lived in around 23 US areas. Participant-given clinical history determined each cohort assignment. Original processing notes: The assay estimated nucleated cells by amplifying reference gene primers. Produced via immunoSEQ multiplex PCR; TCRdb's table is partial and in-frame only. D and trimming were read from the DNA, whereas the V and J calls and clone size are those reported in that table. The repertoire holds some 260,000 clones, 75% to 90% seen once, with around 6% in the top ten.

The sample consisted of PBMCs or T cells enriched from blood (not recorded which). The chain links TRBV9 to TRBJ1-4; weak D call: TRBD1 (5 bases). This sequence was found in a woman younger than 45 with acute COVID-19. The CDR3 sequence is CASSPKRGDEKLFF. The CDR3 DNA is TGTGCCAGCAGCCCCAAGCGGGGCGATGAAAAACTGTTTTTT.